This entry is about one T cell receptor (beta chain). The target antigen is unknown. The TCRbeta library was prepared with unique molecular identifiers. From the PCR reads, TCRdb called clonotypes with MiXCR, one entry per CDR3 protein. Among under 450,000 distinct CDR3 sequences listed, around 16% were seen once. V was clipped by 2 bases and J by 6 bases, with 8 bases between them. CDR1 and CDR2 from the germline V gene are SGHVS and FNYEAQ. The CDR3 extends over 13 amino acids. This record comes from a study of T-cell reconstitution after alpha-beta-depleted transplantation in children. Study-wide points: When one year had passed after transplant, most T-cell counts and diversity came from newly produced T cells.

The TCR comes from a boy under two years old who had a stem cell transplant for Wiskott-Aldrich syndrome, so the T cells may come from the graft donor. The input for sequencing was PBMCs, mostly from graft donor cells, taken 360 days after TCRalphabeta/CD19-depleted stem cell transplant. The chain is built from TRBV7-6 and TRBJ2-1, with D uncertain. The CDR3 DNA sequence: TGTGCCAGCAGCTTATTAACCAGCAATGAGCAGTTCTTC. Translating it yields CASSLLTSNEQFF.